The 19 T cell receptor beta chains listed next were all sequenced from one sample in a study of cytomegalovirus exposure and HLA in healthy donors. The PCR employed 60 Vbeta primers together with 13 Jbeta primers. Repertoires were generated with immunoSEQ multiplex PCR, while TCRdb's copy carries only in-frame clones and drops some. The sample has 160,000 or so clones, roughly 85% seen once. What was sequenced was PBMCs. The origin of the receptors is a woman between 35 and 50 years old in good health and CMV-seronegative.

The rearrangement links TRBV10-3 to TRBJ2-3, with 8 bases lining up with TRBD2. CDR1 and CDR2 (germline): ENHRY, SYGVKD. The CDR3 has 13 amino acids. V gave up 7 bases and J gave up 5 bases; unmatched junction bases: 5. CDR3 region: CAIKSGGVDTQYF. CDR3 DNA: TGTGCCATCAAATCGGGGGGGGTAGATACGCAGTATTTT.

This clone has just a few counts. The CDR3 loop reads CASSDHLQAPPPYEQYF. In nucleotides, the CDR3 is TGCGCCAGCAGTGACCATCTCCAGGCCCCCCCACCCTACGAGCAGTACTTC. The V and J genes are TRBV10-1 and TRBJ2-7; D unresolved. The CDR3 extends over 17 amino acids. The V gene's germline CDR1 is WNHNN and CDR2 SYGVQD (reference sequence). Deletions cut 3 bases from V and 2 bases from J, with 20 bases between.

The chain joins TRBV28 to TRBJ1-2; D remains unclear. Trimming removed 5 bases at V and 4 bases at J, with 8 bases between. Germline assignment: CDR1 MDHEN and CDR2 SYDVKM. This CDR3 comprises 12 residues. CDR3 sequence reads: CASSPVLYGYTF. The CDR3 bases are TGTGCCAGCAGTCCGGTCCTCTATGGCTACACCTTC.

The chain recombines TRBV21-1 with TRBJ2-2; the table gives TRBD1 as D, unverified against the DNA. TRBV21-1 is listed as a pseudogene. This CDR3 contains 11 residues. The CDR3 loop reads CASQNTGELFF. DNA for the CDR3: TGTGCCAGCCAGAACACCGGGGAGCTGTTTTTT.

This chain uses TRBV30 with TRBJ1-5; 12 nucleotides agree with TRBD1. The CDR3 totals 15 residues. Germline V CDR1 and CDR2: GTSNPN, SVGIG (reference sequence). V was clipped by 2 bases and J by 6 bases; unmatched bases: 5. DNA for the CDR3: TGTGCCTGGAGTCCGGGACAGGGGGCGAGTCAGCCCCAGCATTTT. This sequence encodes CAWSPGQGASQPQHF.

V gene TRBV19 combines with J gene TRBJ1-4; D may be TRBD1 (6 bases). The CDR3 covers 15 residues. V lost 7 bases to trimming and J lost 7 bases, with 19 bases between them. Germline CDR1 is LNHDA and CDR2 is SQIVND (reference sequence). The CDR3, as DNA: TGTGCCAGTACCCGGAGGGGGGGCTCGGGTGAAAAACTGTTTTTT. This sequence encodes CASTRRGGSGEKLFF.

The chain couples TRBV10-3 to TRBJ2-7; the D is unclear. CDR3 length equals 11 residues. V lost 2 bases and J 4 bases, leaving 3 bases between the germline ends. Germline V lookup: CDR1 ENHRY, CDR2 SYGVKD. CDR3 protein: CAISETYEQYF. CDR3 bases: TGTGCCATCAGTGAGACATACGAGCAGTACTTC.

This clone is a singleton in its sample. The gene calls are TRBV7-9 and TRBJ2-5; TRBD1 matches at 7 bases. The J call may be mistaken, given a closer DNA end match to TRBJ2-7. Germline CDR1 reads SEHNR; CDR2 reads FQNEAQ (reference sequence). The CDR3 runs 16 residues. CDR3 region: CASSPATGVETYEQYF. CDR3 coding DNA: TGTGCCAGCAGCCCAGCCACAGGGGTAGAGACCTACGAGCAGTACTTC.

This clone was seen a single time. The chain links TRBV6-5 to TRBJ2-1, with D possibly being TRBD2 (5 bases). CDR1 is MNHEY, CDR2 SVGAGI, per germline. Trimming pared 2 bases from V and 10 bases from J, leaving 9 bases between. This CDR3 is 12 amino acids long. For the CDR3, the DNA is TGTGCCAGCAGTTACCTAGCAGGAGAGCAGTTCTTC. Its protein is CASSYLAGEQFF.

This clone came up once. The chain carries TRBV6-1 and TRBJ1-2; D unclear. Trimming pared 3 bases from V and 7 bases from J, leaving 9 bases between. Germline CDR1 and CDR2: MNHNS and SASEGT. The CDR3 is 12 residues long. In nucleotides, the CDR3 is TGTGCCAGCAGTGAGTCCCCTCGTGGCTACACCTTC. Residues: CASSESPRGYTF.

The gene calls are TRBV7-8 and TRBJ2-3; 11 bases agree with TRBD2. This CDR3 region has 18 residues. V trimming: 3 bases; J trimming: 1 base; junction bases outside the gene matches: 9. Germline V gives CDR1 SGHVS, CDR2 FQNEAQ. CDR3: CASSFPDKGLAGTDTQYF. The DNA of the CDR3 is TGTGCCAGCAGCTTCCCCGACAAGGGACTAGCGGGCACAGATACGCAGTATTTT. Full variable domain (outside the CDR3, taken from reference TRBV7-8 and TRBJ2-3): GAGVSQSPRYKVAKRGQDVALRCDPISGHVSLFWYQQALGQGPEFLTYFQNEAQLDKSGLPSDRFFAERPEGSVSTLKIQRTQQEDSAVYLCASSFPDKGLAGTDTQYFGPGTRLTVL.

This clone came up once. The V and J genes are TRBV2 and TRBJ2-7; weak D call: TRBD2 (5 bases). The CDR3 runs to 10 residues. Trimming took 6 bases from V and 7 from J, leaving 7 bases between them. CDR1 SNHLY and CDR2 FYNNEI come from the germline V gene. The CDR3: CASRAEEQYF. For the CDR3, the DNA is TGTGCCAGCAGAGCGGAAGAGCAGTACTTC.

This rearrangement joins TRBV12-2 to TRBJ2-7; the D call of TRBD1 is as the table states it, not checked on the DNA. TRBV12-2 is a pseudogene. The CDR3 contains 15 residues. The CDR3 DNA reads as TGTGCAAGTCGCTTAGCCATCTCAGGGGGCCGCGAGCAGTACTTC. It yields the protein CASRLAISGGREQYF.

This chain links TRBV12-5 with TRBJ2-2; tentative D call: TRBD2 (5 bases). CDR3 length equals 14 residues. Germline-derived CDR1 and CDR2 are LGHNT and FRNRAP. Trimming shortened V by 5 bases and J by 6 bases, and 13 bases separated the two germline ends. For the CDR3, the DNA is TGTGCTAGTGGTCAGACTACCTGGGCCGGGGAGCTGTTTTTT. Translating it yields CASGQTTWAGELFF.

The J gene is TRBJ2-7, the V gene TRBV19, with TRBD2 identical over 7 bases. Germline V gene data show CDR1 as LNHDA and CDR2 as SQIVND (reference sequence). The CDR3 runs 14 residues. The ends lost 5 bases at V and 2 bases at J; junction bases unmatched: 6. The CDR3 DNA reads as TGTGCCAGTAGTGTCGGGACTACACCCTACGAGCAGTACTTC. Protein sequence: CASSVGTTPYEQYF.

This chain links TRBV30 with TRBJ1-6; D gene uncertain. Germline CDR1 is GTSNPN and CDR2 is SVGIG (reference sequence). Trimming shortened V by 1 base and J by 11 bases, and 9 bases separated the two germline ends. CDR3 size: 12 residues. CDR3 amino acids: CAWSEGGTPLHF. CDR3 sequence (DNA): TGTGCCTGGAGTGAAGGCGGTACACCCCTCCACTTT.

V is TRBV19 and J is TRBJ1-5; 8 bases are a match to TRBD1. Germline V lookup: CDR1 LNHDA, CDR2 SQIVND (reference sequence). The CDR3 length is 15 residues. Germline trimming cut 1 base from V and 3 bases from J; bases unmatched to any gene: 2. The CDR3 DNA reads as TGTGCCAGTAGTATAGGGGGACAGGTCAATCAGCCCCAGCATTTT. Translation gives CASSIGGQVNQPQHF.

The V call is TRBV19, the J call TRBJ1-1; no clear D. From germline, CDR1 is LNHDA and CDR2 SQIVND (reference sequence). The CDR3 sequence is 13 residues long. The germline V and J ends were trimmed by 4 bases and 4 bases, with 10 bases remaining between them. CDR3 sequence reads: CASSTTGFTEAFF. The CDR3 bases are TGTGCCAGTAGTACCACCGGGTTCACTGAAGCTTTCTTT.

About this clone: This specimen includes other DNA sequences encoding the same CDR3. The chain recombines TRBV29-1 with TRBJ1-1; D remains ambiguous. The CDR3 length is 12 residues. The germline CDR1 and CDR2 sequences are SQVTM and ANQGSEA. V dropped 3 bases and J dropped 5 bases, with 10 bases sitting between them. CDR3 bases: TGCAGCGTTGAGGAGGGCAGGACTGAAGCTTTCTTT. Its protein is CSVEEGRTEAFF.